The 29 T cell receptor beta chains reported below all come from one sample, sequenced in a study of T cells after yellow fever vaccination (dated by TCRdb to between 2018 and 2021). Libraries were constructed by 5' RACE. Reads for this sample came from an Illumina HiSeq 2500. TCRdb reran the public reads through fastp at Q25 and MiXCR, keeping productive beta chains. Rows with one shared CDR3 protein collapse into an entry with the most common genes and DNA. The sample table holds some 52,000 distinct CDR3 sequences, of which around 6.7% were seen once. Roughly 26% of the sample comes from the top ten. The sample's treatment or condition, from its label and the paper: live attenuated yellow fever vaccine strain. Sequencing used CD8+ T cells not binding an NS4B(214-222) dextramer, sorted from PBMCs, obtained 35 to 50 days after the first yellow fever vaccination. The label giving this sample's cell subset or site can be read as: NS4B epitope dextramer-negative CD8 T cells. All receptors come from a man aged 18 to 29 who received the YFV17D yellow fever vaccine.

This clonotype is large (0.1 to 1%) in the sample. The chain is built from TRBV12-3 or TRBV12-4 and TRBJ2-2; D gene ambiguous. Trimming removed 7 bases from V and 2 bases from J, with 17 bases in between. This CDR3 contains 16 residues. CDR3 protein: CASTHLRNINTGELFF. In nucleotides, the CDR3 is TGTGCCAGCACACACCTTCGGAACATCAACACCGGGGAGCTGTTTTTT.

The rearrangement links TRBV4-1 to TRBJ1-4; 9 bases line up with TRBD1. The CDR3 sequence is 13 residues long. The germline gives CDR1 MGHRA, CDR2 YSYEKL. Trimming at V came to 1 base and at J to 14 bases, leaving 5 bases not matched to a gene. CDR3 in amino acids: CASSQAAGTGLFF. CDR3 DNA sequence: TGCGCCAGCAGCCAAGCAGCCGGGACAGGGCTGTTTTTT.

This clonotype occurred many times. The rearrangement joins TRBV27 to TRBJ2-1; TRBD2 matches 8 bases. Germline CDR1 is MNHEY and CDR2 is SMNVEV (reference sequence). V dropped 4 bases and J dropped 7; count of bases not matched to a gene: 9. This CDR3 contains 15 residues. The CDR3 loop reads CASSSIGGAGNEQFF. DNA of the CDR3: TGTGCCAGCAGTTCGATCGGGGGGGCTGGAAATGAGCAGTTCTTC.

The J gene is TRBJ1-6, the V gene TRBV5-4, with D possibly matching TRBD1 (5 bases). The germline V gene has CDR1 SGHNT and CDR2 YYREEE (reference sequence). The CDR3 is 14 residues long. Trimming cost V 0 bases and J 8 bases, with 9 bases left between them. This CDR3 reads CASSLGGEYSPLHF. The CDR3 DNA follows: TGTGCCAGCAGCTTGGGAGGGGAATATTCACCCCTCCACTTT.

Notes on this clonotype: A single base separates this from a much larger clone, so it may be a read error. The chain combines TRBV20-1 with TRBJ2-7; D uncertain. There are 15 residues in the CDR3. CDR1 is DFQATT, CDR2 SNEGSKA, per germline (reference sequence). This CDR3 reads CSAREGPLPSYKQYV. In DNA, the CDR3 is TGCAGTGCTAGAGAGGGCCCCTTGCCCTCCTACAAGCAGTACGTC.

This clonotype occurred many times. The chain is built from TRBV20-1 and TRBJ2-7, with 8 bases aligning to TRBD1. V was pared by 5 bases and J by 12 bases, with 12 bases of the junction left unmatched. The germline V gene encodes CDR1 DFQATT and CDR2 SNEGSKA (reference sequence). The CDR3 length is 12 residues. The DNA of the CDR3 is TGCAGTGCTGGTGGACAGGGCCAAGAGGTGTACGTC. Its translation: CSAGGQGQEVYV.

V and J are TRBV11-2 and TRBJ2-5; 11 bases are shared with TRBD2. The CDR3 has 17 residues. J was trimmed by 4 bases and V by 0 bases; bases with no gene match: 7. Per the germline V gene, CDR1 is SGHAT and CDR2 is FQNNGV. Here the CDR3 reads CASSLEVAGGDGETQYF. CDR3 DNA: TGTGCCAGCAGCTTAGAAGTAGCGGGGGGGGATGGAGAGACCCAGTACTTC. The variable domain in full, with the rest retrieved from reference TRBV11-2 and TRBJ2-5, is EAGVAQSPRYKIIEKRQSVAFWCNPISGHATLYWYQQILGQGPKLLIQFQNNGVVDDSQLPKDRFSAERLKGVDSTLKIQPAKLEDSAVYLCASSLEVAGGDGETQYFGPGTRLLVL.

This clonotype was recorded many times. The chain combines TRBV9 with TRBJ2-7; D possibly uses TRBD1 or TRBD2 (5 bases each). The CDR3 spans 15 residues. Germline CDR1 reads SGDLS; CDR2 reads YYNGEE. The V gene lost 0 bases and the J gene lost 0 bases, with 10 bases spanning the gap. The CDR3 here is CASSVGVGPSYEQYF. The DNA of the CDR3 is TGTGCCAGCAGCGTAGGGGTGGGACCCTCCTACGAGCAGTACTTC.

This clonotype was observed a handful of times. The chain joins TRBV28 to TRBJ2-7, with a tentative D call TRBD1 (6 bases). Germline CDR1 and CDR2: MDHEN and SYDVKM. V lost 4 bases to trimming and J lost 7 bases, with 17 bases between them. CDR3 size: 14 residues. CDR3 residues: CASSSIDRPREQYV. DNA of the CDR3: TGTGCCAGCAGTTCCATCGACAGGCCAAGGGAGCAGTACGTC.

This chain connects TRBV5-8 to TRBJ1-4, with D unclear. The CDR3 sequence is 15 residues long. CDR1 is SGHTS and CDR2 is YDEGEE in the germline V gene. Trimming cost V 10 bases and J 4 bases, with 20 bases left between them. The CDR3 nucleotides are TGTGCCGGCATCACAGCCATTAGAGATAATGAAAAACTGTTTTTT. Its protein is CAGITAIRDNEKLFF.

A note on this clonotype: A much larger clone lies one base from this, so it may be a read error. CDR3 loop: CASSSGAYEQYF. CDR3 in DNA: TGTGCCAGCAGCTCAGGGGCCTACGAGCAGTACTTC. This chain uses TRBV7-9 with TRBJ2-7; TRBD1 might be the D (6 bases). The V end lost 4 bases, the J end lost 2 bases, and 6 bases lay between the germline ends. Germline assignment: CDR1 SEHNR and CDR2 FQNEAQ (reference sequence). The CDR3 consists of 12 residues. Combining the CDR3 with reference TRBV7-9 and TRBJ2-7 gives the whole variable domain DTGVSQNPRHKITKRGQNVTFRCDPISEHNRLYWYRQTLGQGPEFLTYFQNEAQLEKSRLLSDRFSAERPKGSFSTLEIQRTEQGDSAMYLCASSSGAYEQYFGPGTRLTVT.

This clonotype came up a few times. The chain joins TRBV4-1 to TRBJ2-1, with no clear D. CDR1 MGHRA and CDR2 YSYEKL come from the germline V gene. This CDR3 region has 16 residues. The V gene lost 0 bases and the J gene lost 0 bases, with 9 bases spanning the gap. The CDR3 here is CASSQETPGSYNEQFF. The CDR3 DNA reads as TGCGCCAGCAGCCAAGAAACGCCGGGCTCCTACAATGAGCAGTTCTTC.

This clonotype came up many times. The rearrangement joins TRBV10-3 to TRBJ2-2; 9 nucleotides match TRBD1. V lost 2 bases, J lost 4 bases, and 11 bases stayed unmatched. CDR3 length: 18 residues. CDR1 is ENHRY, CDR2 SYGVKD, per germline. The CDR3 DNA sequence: TGTGCCATCAGTGAGGGGGCCGCCGGGACAGGGACCACCGGGGAGCTGTTTTTT. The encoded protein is CAISEGAAGTGTTGELFF.

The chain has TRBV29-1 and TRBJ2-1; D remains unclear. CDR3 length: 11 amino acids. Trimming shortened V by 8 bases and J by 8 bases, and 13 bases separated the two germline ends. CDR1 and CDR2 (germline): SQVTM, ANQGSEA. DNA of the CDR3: TGCAGCCTATCTGAATCGGATGAGCAGTTCTTC. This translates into CSLSESDEQFF.

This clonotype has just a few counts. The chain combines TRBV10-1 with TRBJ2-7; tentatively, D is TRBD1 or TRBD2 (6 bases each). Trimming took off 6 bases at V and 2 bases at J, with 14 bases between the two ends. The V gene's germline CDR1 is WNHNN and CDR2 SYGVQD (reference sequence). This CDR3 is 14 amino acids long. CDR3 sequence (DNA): TGCGCCAGCAGCGCCGCGGGACACCCCTACGAGCAGTACTTC. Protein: CASSAAGHPYEQYF.

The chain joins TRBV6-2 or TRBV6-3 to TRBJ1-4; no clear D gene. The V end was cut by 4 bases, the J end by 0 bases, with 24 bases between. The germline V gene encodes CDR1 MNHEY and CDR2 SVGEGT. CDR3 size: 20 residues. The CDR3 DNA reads TGTGCCAGCAGTTTGAATAATCCCGGGCGGGGATCCCCAACTAATGAAAAACTGTTTTTT. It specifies CASSLNNPGRGSPTNEKLFF.

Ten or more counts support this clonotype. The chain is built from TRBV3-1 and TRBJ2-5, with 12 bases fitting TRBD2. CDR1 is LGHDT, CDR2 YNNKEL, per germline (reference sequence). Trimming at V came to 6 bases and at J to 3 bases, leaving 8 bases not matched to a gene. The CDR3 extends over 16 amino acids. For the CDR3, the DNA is TGTGCCAGCAGACGGGGACTAGCGGGCAATAAAGAGACCCAGTACTTC. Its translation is CASRRGLAGNKETQYF.

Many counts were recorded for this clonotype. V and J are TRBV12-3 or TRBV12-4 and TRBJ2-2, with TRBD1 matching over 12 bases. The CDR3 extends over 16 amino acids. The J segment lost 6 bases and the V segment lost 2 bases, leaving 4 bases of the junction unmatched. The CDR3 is CASSLLGTGGSGELFF. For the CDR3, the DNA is TGTGCCAGCAGTTTACTTGGGACAGGGGGCTCCGGGGAGCTGTTTTTT.

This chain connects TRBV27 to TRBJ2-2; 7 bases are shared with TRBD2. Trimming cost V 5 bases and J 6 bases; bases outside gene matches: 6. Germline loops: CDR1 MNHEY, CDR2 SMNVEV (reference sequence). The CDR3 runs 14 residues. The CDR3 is CASSIMSGAGELFF. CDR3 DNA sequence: TGTGCCAGCAGTATAATGAGCGGGGCCGGGGAGCTGTTTTTT.

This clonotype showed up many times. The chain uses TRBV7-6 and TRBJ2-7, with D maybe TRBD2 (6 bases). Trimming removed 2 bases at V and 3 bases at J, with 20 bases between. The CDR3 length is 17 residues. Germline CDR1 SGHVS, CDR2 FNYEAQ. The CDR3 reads CASSLNTGGPPHYEQYF. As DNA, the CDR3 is TGTGCCAGCAGCTTAAACACCGGGGGACCGCCTCACTACGAGCAGTACTTC.

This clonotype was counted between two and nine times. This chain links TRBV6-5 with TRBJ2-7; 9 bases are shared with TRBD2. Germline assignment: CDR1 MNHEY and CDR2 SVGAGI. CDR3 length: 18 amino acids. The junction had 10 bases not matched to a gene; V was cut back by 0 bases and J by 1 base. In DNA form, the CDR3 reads TGTGCCAGCAGTTACTCGCCCAGCGGGGGGTCGTCATCCTACGAGCAGTACTTC. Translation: CASSYSPSGGSSSYEQYF.

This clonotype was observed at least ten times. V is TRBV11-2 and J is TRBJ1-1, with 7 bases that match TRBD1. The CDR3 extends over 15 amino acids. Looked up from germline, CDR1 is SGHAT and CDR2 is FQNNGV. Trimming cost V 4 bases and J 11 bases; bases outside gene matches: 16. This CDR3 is CASSSPLATGTEAFF. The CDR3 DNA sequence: TGTGCCAGCAGCTCCCCCCTAGCGACAGGGACCGAGGCTTTCTTT.

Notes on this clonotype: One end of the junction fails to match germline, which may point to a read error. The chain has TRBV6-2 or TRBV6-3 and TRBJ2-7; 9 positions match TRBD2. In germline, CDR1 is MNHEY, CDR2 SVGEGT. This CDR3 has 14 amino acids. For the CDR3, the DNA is TGTGCCAGCAGTAACTCCGGACTAGCGATCGAGCAGTACTTC. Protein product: CASSNSGLAIEQYF.

DNA for the CDR3: TGTGCCAGCAGTACGGACCCCGTGAAGACCCAGTACTTC. As protein: CASSTDPVKTQYF. This sequence joins TRBV27 and TRBJ2-5; unclear D gene. The CDR3 is made up of 13 amino acids. V lost 5 bases, J lost 6 bases, and 13 bases lay in between. Germline loops: CDR1 MNHEY, CDR2 SMNVEV (reference sequence).

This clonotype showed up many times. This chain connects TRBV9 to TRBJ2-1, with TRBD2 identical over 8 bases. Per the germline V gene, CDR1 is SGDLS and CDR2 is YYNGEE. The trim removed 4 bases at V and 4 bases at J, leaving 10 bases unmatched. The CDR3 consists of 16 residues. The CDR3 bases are TGTGCCAGCAGCCCAGGCGCGGGGGGCCAATACAATGAGCAGTTCTTC. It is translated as CASSPGAGGQYNEQFF.

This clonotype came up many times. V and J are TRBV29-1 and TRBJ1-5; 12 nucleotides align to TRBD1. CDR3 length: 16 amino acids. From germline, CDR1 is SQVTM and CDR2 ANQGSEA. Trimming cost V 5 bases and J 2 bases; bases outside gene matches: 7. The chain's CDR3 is CSVWGTGGEGNQPQHF. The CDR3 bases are TGCAGCGTTTGGGGGACAGGGGGCGAGGGCAATCAGCCCCAGCATTTT.

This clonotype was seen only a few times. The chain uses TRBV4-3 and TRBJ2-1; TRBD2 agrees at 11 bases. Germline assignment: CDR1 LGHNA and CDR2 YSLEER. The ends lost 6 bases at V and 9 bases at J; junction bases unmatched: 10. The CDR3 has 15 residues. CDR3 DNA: TGCGCCAGCAGGGGGGGTAGCGGGGGGGCCGGTGAGCAGTTCTTC. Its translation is CASRGGSGGAGEQFF.

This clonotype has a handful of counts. The CDR3 nucleotides read TGCGCCAGCAGCCAAGATCAGCCTAAACGGGGGGGTCTTATTACCGGGGAGCTGTTTTTT. This codes for CASSQDQPKRGGLITGELFF. The chain links TRBV4-3 to TRBJ2-2; 8 positions match TRBD2. The CDR3 contains 20 residues. Germline lookup yields CDR1 LGHNA and CDR2 YSLEER. V gave up 0 bases and J gave up 5 bases; unmatched junction bases: 17.

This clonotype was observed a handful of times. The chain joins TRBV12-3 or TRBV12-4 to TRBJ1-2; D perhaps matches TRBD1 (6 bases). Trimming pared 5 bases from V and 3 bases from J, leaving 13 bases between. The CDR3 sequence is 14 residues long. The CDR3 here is CASSPRTAYYGYTF. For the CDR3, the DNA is TGTGCCAGCAGTCCACGGACAGCTTACTATGGCTACACCTTC.